This TCR beta chain is drawn from a study of cytomegalovirus exposure and HLA in healthy donors. The CDR3 totals 15 residues. Germline CDR1 reads MDHEN; CDR2 reads SYDVKM. Trimming took 5 bases from V and 0 from J, leaving 11 bases between them. The method was immunoSEQ multiplex PCR; TCRdb's version includes in-frame clones alone and lacks a portion of them. The sample yields some 200,000 clones, 84% seen once. The chain uses TRBV28 and TRBJ1-5; TRBD1 might be the D (5 bases). This sequence originates from a woman younger than 45 in good health and CMV-seropositive. Sequencing used PBMCs. The CDR3, as DNA: TGTGCCAGCAGTGCCGGGACTCATAGCAATCAGCCCCAGCATTTT. It encodes CASSAGTHSNQPQHF.